These 10 T cell receptor beta chains originate from one sample sequenced in a study of identical twins (dated by TCRdb to about 2016). The library was made by 5' RACE. This sample was sequenced with an Illumina HiSeq 2000. TCRdb reran the public reads through fastp at Q25 and MiXCR, keeping productive beta chains. Rows with a matching CDR3 protein are joined into one entry that keeps the most common DNA and genes. Within this sample are under 250,000 distinct CDR3 sequences, with around 8% of them counted one time only. The biggest ten clones account for 1.5% to 2.5% of the sample. The data also belong to a second study, concerning yellow fever vaccine responses in identical twins.

Material: memory (CD45RO+) T cells sorted from blood. The cell subset or site tag for this specimen amounts to: CD45RO+ enriched T cells. The receptors shown here come from a woman aged 18-29 years in good health.

This clonotype has a count of ten or more. The chain is built from TRBV7-9 and TRBJ2-7; maybe TRBD1 (6 bases). This CDR3 is built from 17 residues. The V end was cut by 6 bases, the J end by 0 bases, with 21 bases between. The germline V gene encodes CDR1 SEHNR and CDR2 FQNEAQ (reference sequence). CDR3 DNA sequence: TGTGCCAGCAGTCAATATAAGTCCGACAGGAGCTCCTACGAGCAGTACTTC. This gives the protein CASSQYKSDRSSYEQYF.

Many counts were recorded for this clonotype. The genes are TRBV20-1 and TRBJ1-1; TRBD1 matches at 7 bases. After removal of 3 bases from V and 2 bases from J, the junction contained 6 bases not matched to a gene. The CDR3 covers 14 residues. Germline V gene data show CDR1 as DFQATT and CDR2 as SNEGSKA (reference sequence). The CDR3 region is CSAREGQSNTEAFF. In nucleotides, the CDR3 is TGCAGTGCTAGGGAGGGACAGAGTAACACTGAAGCTTTCTTT.

In its sample, this clonotype was seen many times. The chain's CDR3 is CASANDSLGSYEQYF. CDR3 nucleotides: TGCGCCAGTGCTAACGACAGCTTGGGCTCCTACGAGCAGTACTTC. The chain joins TRBV10-2 to TRBJ2-7, with TRBD1 as a possible D gene (5 bases). The CDR3 spans 15 residues. Germline V gene sequence: CDR1 WSHSY, CDR2 SAAADI. V lost 9 bases, J lost 0 bases, and 18 bases lay in between.

The V and J genes are TRBV10-3 and TRBJ2-3; TRBD2 agrees at 13 bases. The germline CDR1 and CDR2 sequences are ENHRY and SYGVKD. The CDR3 loop spans 15 amino acids. J lost 5 bases, V lost 4 bases, and 3 bases had no gene match. In DNA, the CDR3 is TGTGCCATCAGTGTTGGACTAGCGGGGGTAGATACGCAGTATTTT. It encodes CAISVGLAGVDTQYF.

The chain carries TRBV4-1 and TRBJ2-4, with TRBD1 matching 8 bases. Germline CDR1 reads MGHRA; CDR2 reads YSYEKL. The V and J ends lost 1 base and 0 bases, in that order; junction bases with no gene match: 5. The CDR3 contains 17 residues. The CDR3 spells CASSQVGTGLAKNIQYF. CDR3 in DNA: TGCGCCAGCAGCCAAGTGGGGACAGGACTAGCCAAAAACATTCAGTACTTC.

The chain links TRBV10-3 to TRBJ2-1; the D gene is possibly TRBD2 (5 bases). The V end was cut by 0 bases, the J end by 1 base, with 7 bases between. CDR3 size: 15 residues. CDR1 and CDR2 (germline): ENHRY, SYGVKD. The CDR3 DNA is TGTGCCATCAGTGAGTCCCGGACTTCCTACAATGAGCAGTTCTTC. Translation: CAISESRTSYNEQFF.

This clonotype came up a few times. This rearrangement joins TRBV20-1 to TRBJ2-7; TRBD1 matches 7 bases. With V trimmed by 5 bases and J by 3 bases, 4 bases remained unmatched. Per germline, CDR1 DFQATT and CDR2 SNEGSKA (reference sequence). CDR3 length: 12 amino acids. This CDR3 is CSADRDSYEQYF. The CDR3, as DNA: TGCAGTGCTGACCGGGACAGCTACGAGCAGTACTTC.

This clonotype showed up many times. The chain links TRBV12-3 or TRBV12-4 to TRBJ2-1; the D gene is possibly TRBD2 (5 bases). The CDR3 length is 15 residues. The germline V and J ends were trimmed by 5 bases and 2 bases, with 13 bases remaining between them. As DNA, the CDR3 is TGTGCCAGCAGTCCATTCGGACTCACCTACAATGAGCAGTTCTTC. It specifies CASSPFGLTYNEQFF.

This clonotype showed up many times. The chain recombines TRBV29-1 with TRBJ2-3, with D unclear. The CDR3 extends over 11 amino acids. Germline CDR1 SQVTM, CDR2 ANQGSEA. The CDR3 DNA is TGCACCCTGAGCGTGGACGATACGCAGTATTTT. This gives the protein CTLSVDDTQYF.

A few counts support this clonotype. The gene calls are TRBV20-1 and TRBJ2-7; 7 bases are shared with TRBD1. Germline V gives CDR1 DFQATT, CDR2 SNEGSKA (reference sequence). The CDR3 runs to 14 residues. V was clipped by 6 bases and J by 7 bases; unmatched bases: 15. CDR3 coding DNA: TGCAGTGCCGAAACAACAGGGGACATAGGAGAGCAGTACTTC. Residues: CSAETTGDIGEQYF.